One and the same sample provided the 17 T cell receptor beta chains below, sequenced in a study of blood T cells in healthy people across ages. PCR was performed a second time for about 6 to 12 cycles using a sample-barcoded 5' primer and a J-beta primer mix. TCRdb called the 5' RACE reads again in MiXCR, with one record for every CDR3 protein. The sample lists about 780,000 distinct CDR3 sequences; more than 35% were seen once. The sequenced material came from blood. Source of these receptors: a man older than 75 in good health.

The rearrangement links TRBV5-1 to TRBJ2-3, with D perhaps matching TRBD1 (7 bases). V shed 1 base and J shed 3 bases, with 21 bases lying between them. The germline CDR1 and CDR2 sequences are SGHRS and YFSETQ. The CDR3 covers 18 residues. The CDR3 DNA reads as TGCGCCAGCAGCTTGCCGGCGGGAAGGCAGGGGGGAACAGATACGCAGTATTTT. Its protein is CASSLPAGRQGGTDTQYF.

Only a few counts were recorded for this clonotype. The gene calls are TRBV29-1 and TRBJ2-1; D may correspond to TRBD1 or TRBD2 (5 bases each). V gave up 3 bases and J gave up 9 bases, with 9 bases separating them. Looked up from germline, CDR1 is SQVTM and CDR2 is ANQGSEA. The CDR3 has 11 residues. CDR3 amino acids: CSVDRGIEQFF. As DNA, the CDR3 is TGCAGCGTTGATCGGGGCATTGAGCAGTTCTTC.

The chain uses TRBV24-1 and TRBJ2-1, with 9 bases lining up with TRBD2. The CDR3 has 16 residues. V dropped 3 bases and J dropped 7; count of bases not matched to a gene: 9. Germline V gene data show CDR1 as KGHDR and CDR2 as SFDVKD. For the CDR3, the DNA is TGTGCCACCAGTGATCGTGGCGGGAGGGCCCTAAATGAGCAGTTCTTC. As protein: CATSDRGGRALNEQFF.

V gene TRBV12-3 or TRBV12-4 combines with J gene TRBJ2-6, with D uncertain. CDR3 length: 15 amino acids. The V end was cut by 5 bases, the J end by 7 bases, with 15 bases between. The CDR3 DNA reads TGTGCCAGCAGTCTTCTGGCCGGTGGTGCCAACGTCCTGACTTTC. This sequence encodes CASSLLAGGANVLTF.

In its sample, this clonotype was seen a few times. The chain is built from TRBV12-3 or TRBV12-4 and TRBJ2-7; 10 nucleotides line up with TRBD1. CDR3 length: 15 residues. With V trimmed by 9 bases and J by 5 bases, 13 bases remained unmatched. The CDR3 region has the DNA TGTGCCAGTAGGCCCCCGGGACAGGGGTACAACGAGCAGTACTTC. Translated, it gives CASRPPGQGYNEQYF.

This sequence joins TRBV5-5 and TRBJ2-7; 7 bases fit TRBD1. Germline CDR1 SGHKS, CDR2 YYEKEE (reference sequence). The CDR3 has 15 amino acids. Trimming took 1 base from V and 3 from J; bases not matched to a gene: 7. The CDR3: CASSLSQGDHYEQYF. CDR3 nucleotides: TGTGCCAGCAGCTTGAGCCAGGGGGACCACTACGAGCAGTACTTC.

The chain links TRBV4-2 to TRBJ1-2; TRBD1 aligns across 10 bases. Germline V gene data show CDR1 as LGHNA and CDR2 as YNFKEQ. The junction had 3 bases not matched to a gene; V was cut back by 3 bases and J by 5 bases. The CDR3 has 14 residues. CDR3 DNA: TGTGCCAGCAGCCAGGACAGGGGGGAGTATGGCTACACCTTC. Translation: CASSQDRGEYGYTF.

CDR3 bases: TGTGCCAGCAGTGACGAGGGGGCCTACGAGCAGTACTTC. Protein product: CASSDEGAYEQYF. The chain recombines TRBV6-5 with TRBJ2-7; D might be TRBD1 (6 bases). V was trimmed by 5 bases and J by 2 bases, leaving 10 bases between them. Germline CDR1 MNHEY, CDR2 SVGAGI. This CDR3 is 13 amino acids long.

The chain combines TRBV7-8 with TRBJ2-1, with 11 positions matching TRBD2. CDR3 length: 15 amino acids. Per germline, CDR1 SGHVS and CDR2 FQNEAQ. Unmatched junction bases numbered 5, after V lost 0 bases and J lost 10 bases. CDR3 DNA sequence: TGTGCCAGCAGCTTAGCAGGGACTAGCGGTTACGAGCAGTTCTTC. Translated, it gives CASSLAGTSGYEQFF.

This clonotype has just a few counts. A much larger clone differs from this one at a single base, so this may be a read error. The genes are TRBV3-1 and TRBJ2-7; D uncertain. The V end lost 3 bases, the J end lost 7 bases, and 16 bases lay between the germline ends. Germline CDR1 and CDR2: LGHDT and YNNKEL (reference sequence). There are 14 residues in the CDR3. The CDR3 region is CASSHDLDHNEQYF. For the CDR3, the DNA is TGTGCCAGCAGCCACGACCTAGATCACAATGAGCAGTACTTC.

This clonotype was observed a few times. This chain connects TRBV10-3 to TRBJ2-6; 9 nucleotides line up with TRBD1. CDR1 and CDR2 (germline): ENHRY, SYGVKD. The V and J ends lost 3 bases and 0 bases, in that order; junction bases with no gene match: 6. The CDR3 totals 18 residues. The CDR3 DNA is TGTGCCATCAGTGACCGGGGACAGGGAGGCTCTGGGGCCAACGTCCTGACTTTC. Its protein product is CAISDRGQGGSGANVLTF.

The chain links TRBV11-2 to TRBJ2-4, with D unclear. The assigned J gene may be wrong: the sequence end matches TRBJ2-5 better. This CDR3 has 16 amino acids. The germline V gene encodes CDR1 SGHAT and CDR2 FQNNGV. The CDR3 DNA sequence: TGTGCCAGCAGCTTAGTGTCAGCTTATTCTGGGGAGACCCAGTACTTC. As protein: CASSLVSAYSGETQYF.

This clonotype was seen a few times. V and J are TRBV5-1 and TRBJ2-5; 9 bases are shared with TRBD1. CDR1 is SGHRS and CDR2 is YFSETQ in the germline V gene. J gave up 3 bases and V 1 base, and 1 base lay outside the gene matches. The CDR3 is 14 residues long. This chain's CDR3 is CASSLRQGEETQYF. For the CDR3, the DNA is TGCGCCAGCAGCTTGAGACAGGGGGAAGAGACCCAGTACTTC.

This clonotype was recorded at least ten times. The DNA for the CDR3 is TGTGCCAGCAGCCCGGGACTAGCGGGAGGACCCTACGAGCAGTACTTC. This codes for CASSPGLAGGPYEQYF. The rearrangement joins TRBV7-2 to TRBJ2-7; TRBD2 matches 15 bases. Germline V gives CDR1 SGHTA, CDR2 FQGNSA. This CDR3 has 16 amino acids. The V and J ends lost 5 bases and 2 bases, in that order; junction bases with no gene match: 4.

The chain combines TRBV20-1 with TRBJ2-7; 10 bases match TRBD1. The CDR3 spans 14 residues. Trimming at V came to 6 bases and at J to 2 bases, leaving 7 bases not matched to a gene. Germline CDR1 reads DFQATT; CDR2 reads SNEGSKA (reference sequence). CDR3 nucleotides: TGCAGTGCCACCCCCGGGACAGGGGCCTACGAGCAGTACTTC. Protein product: CSATPGTGAYEQYF.

The chain uses TRBV6-1 and TRBJ2-5, with TRBD1 matching 7 bases. The closer fit of TRBJ2-7 to the DNA end suggests the J call may be wrong. CDR1 and CDR2 (germline): MNHNS, SASEGT. The CDR3 has 14 residues. CDR3 bases: TGTGCCAGCACCCAACAGGGGCCTGTTAACGAGCAGTACTTC. This encodes CASTQQGPVNEQYF.

The chain uses TRBV6-6 and TRBJ2-1, with 10 nucleotides matching TRBD2. Looked up from germline, CDR1 is MNHNY and CDR2 is SVGAGI (reference sequence). CDR3 length: 14 amino acids. The V segment lost 10 bases and the J segment 5 bases; nucleotides outside the gene matches: 8. CDR3 protein: CAIHGTSVNNEQFF. In DNA, the CDR3 is TGTGCCATCCACGGGACTAGCGTTAACAATGAGCAGTTCTTC.